These 4 T cell receptor beta chains originate from one sample sequenced in a study of blood T cell repertoires in COVID-19 (dated by TCRdb to between 2020 and 2021). Receptor libraries were prepared by the immunoSEQ multiplex PCR assay. TCRdb's version of the immuneACCESS table is confined to in-frame rearrangements and falls short of the full clone set. An unresolved V gene accounts for under half of the shortfall where checked; the remainder is of unknown origin. The sample records about 120,000 clones, about 72% of which are singletons. The ten largest make up around 8% of the sample. The specimen sequenced was peripheral blood. The source of these receptors is a woman aged 55-69 years with acute or convalescent COVID-19.

The chain employs TRBV3-1 (or the pseudogene TRBV3-2) and TRBJ1-2; D not certain. V was trimmed by 0 bases and J by 6 bases, leaving 8 bases between them. The CDR3 is 13 residues long. In germline, CDR1 is LGHDT, CDR2 YNNKEL (reference sequence). CDR3 in DNA: TGTGCCAGCAGCCAAGATCTTCCTGATGGCTACACCTTC. Translation: CASSQDLPDGYTF.

The count of this clone is one. The chain couples TRBV29-1 to TRBJ2-3, with TRBD2 matching over 13 bases. Germline V gene sequence: CDR1 SQVTM, CDR2 ANQGSEA. This CDR3 has 14 amino acids. The trim removed 6 bases at V and 3 bases at J, leaving 3 bases unmatched. The CDR3 protein is CSVEGLAGTDTQYF. The CDR3 region has the DNA TGCAGCGTGGAGGGACTAGCGGGGACAGATACGCAGTATTTT.

The chain carries TRBV11-2 and TRBJ2-7; the D gene is possibly TRBD2 (5 bases). The germline V gene has CDR1 SGHAT and CDR2 FQNNGV. Trimming left V 6 bases short and J 1 base short, with 19 bases between. The CDR3 contains 16 residues. CDR3 DNA: TGTGCCAGCAGACCTGGCTGGAGGCAACCATCCTACGAGCAGTACTTC. It encodes CASRPGWRQPSYEQYF.

The chain couples TRBV5-1 to TRBJ1-1; D may be TRBD1 (5 bases). The germline V gene has CDR1 SGHRS and CDR2 YFSETQ. CDR3 size: 14 residues. V lost 6 bases, J lost 2 bases, and 14 bases lay in between. The CDR3 nucleotides read TGCGCCAGCACCGGGGCGGGGACCAACACTGAAGCTTTCTTT. Translation: CASTGAGTNTEAFF.